Each of the 4 T cell receptor beta chains below was sequenced from the same sample in a study of identical twins (dated by TCRdb to the mid-2010s). Library preparation was by 5' RACE. Reads for this sample came from an Illumina HiSeq 2000. In-frame beta chains were kept once TCRdb had trimmed the public reads at Q25 with fastp and called clones with MiXCR. Merged by CDR3 protein, the rows form single entries marked with the most common genes and DNA. The sample profile shows around 570,000 distinct CDR3 sequences; around 9.6% of them were found once. The leading ten clones occupy approximately 3.2% of the sample. The same data also contributed to another study, on yellow fever vaccine responses in identical twins.

The specimen was PBMCs. The receptors derive from a woman younger than 35 in good health.

Remarks on this clonotype: Here the CDR3 omits its conserved ending phenylalanine or tryptophan, so a read error is the likely source. The rearrangement links TRBV18 to TRBJ2-7, with 7 bases aligning to TRBD2. Unmatched junction bases numbered 21, after V lost 4 bases and J lost 6 bases. The CDR3 is made up of 18 amino acids. Germline V gene lookup returns CDR1 KGHSH and CDR2 LQKENI. The CDR3 coding sequence is TGTGCCAGCTCACTCGGACTAGAGGGCCCGACTTCCTACTTCGAGCAGTACCTC. As protein: CASSLGLEGPTSYFEQYL.

This clonotype was counted ten times or more. The rearrangement uses TRBV12-3 or TRBV12-4 and TRBJ1-5; 10 nucleotides match TRBD1. This CDR3 has 17 residues. The V and J ends lost 3 bases and 3 bases, in that order; junction bases with no gene match: 8. Written as DNA, the CDR3 is TGTGCCAGCAGTTTTCCGGGACAGGGGCTCTTCAATCAGCCCCAGCATTTT. Its protein product is CASSFPGQGLFNQPQHF.

This clonotype was seen repeatedly, ten times or more. This chain uses TRBV20-1 with TRBJ1-1; D perhaps matches TRBD1 (5 bases). Deletions cut 3 bases from V and 5 bases from J, with 10 bases between. Germline loops: CDR1 DFQATT, CDR2 SNEGSKA (reference sequence). The CDR3 spans 12 residues. Here the CDR3 DNA reads TGCAGTGCTAGTTTTCAGGGAACTGAAGCTTTCTTT. It yields the protein CSASFQGTEAFF.

V gene TRBV5-1 combines with J gene TRBJ1-6; unclear D gene. Germline CDR1 reads SGHRS; CDR2 reads YFSETQ. Trimming shortened V by 4 bases and J by 7 bases, and 15 bases separated the two germline ends. This CDR3 is built from 15 residues. The CDR3 nucleotides are TGCGCCAGCAGCGGCGGAGGAGATCGAAATTCACCCCTCCACTTT. Its translation is CASSGGGDRNSPLHF.